This is a list of T cell receptor beta chains from one sample in a study of blood T cell repertoires in COVID-19. This table comes from immunoSEQ multiplex PCR, and its TCRdb copy is limited to in-frame clones, with some not included. The sample yields around 290,000 clones, around 89% seen once. Specimen: peripheral blood. The receptors originated from a man aged 35 to 55 with acute or convalescent COVID-19. CDR3s include the opening cysteine and the closing phenylalanine or tryptophan. D genes are given only for firm matches. Size values are once, few and many counts, or a class for expanded clones, and some rows have none.

size: .
length: 14
D: .
J: TRBJ1-5
V: TRBV7-8
CDR3: CASSRDNSNQPQHF
DNA: TGTGCCAGCAGCCGAGATAATAGCAATCAGCCCCAGCATTTT

size: .
length: 14
D: TRBD1
J: TRBJ1-3
V: TRBV2
CDR3: CASRDRGPGNTIYF
DNA: TGTGCCAGCAGGGACAGGGGGCCTGGAAACACCATATATTTT

size: .
length: 14
D: .
J: TRBJ2-3
V: TRBV7-2
CDR3: CASSLSRGTDTQYF
DNA: TGTGCCAGCAGCCTCTCCAGGGGCACAGATACGCAGTATTTT

size: .
length: 11
D: .
J: TRBJ1-5
V: TRBV20-1
CDR3: CSASPDQPQHF
DNA: TGCAGTGCTAGCCCAGATCAGCCCCAGCATTTT

size: .
length: 14
D: .
J: TRBJ2-7
V: TRBV5-5
CDR3: CASSSVGSGYEQYF
DNA: TGTGCCAGCAGCTCCGTCGGCTCGGGCTACGAGCAGTACTTC

size: .
length: 14
D: TRBD1
J: TRBJ1-2
V: TRBV10-1
CDR3: CASSATGGFGGYTF
DNA: TGCGCCAGCAGCGCGACAGGGGGCTTCGGAGGCTACACCTTC

size: .
length: 15
D: TRBD1
J: TRBJ1-2
V: TRBV6-5
CDR3: CASSYGQGDNYGYTF
DNA: TGTGCCAGCAGTTACGGGCAGGGGGATAACTATGGCTACACCTTC

size: .
length: 15
D: .
J: TRBJ1-3
V: TRBV19
CDR3: CASSIVPRSGNTIYF
DNA: TGTGCCAGTAGTATTGTACCGCGCTCTGGAAACACCATATATTTT

size: .
length: 14
D: .
J: TRBJ1-4
V: TRBV6-1
CDR3: CASSDGATNEKLFF
DNA: TGTGCCAGCAGTGACGGAGCAACTAATGAAAAACTGTTTTTT

size: .
length: 15
D: .
J: TRBJ2-3
V: TRBV5-6
CDR3: CASSPHGAPTDTQYF
DNA: TGTGCCAGCAGCCCCCATGGGGCGCCCACAGATACGCAGTATTTT

size: .
length: 13
D: .
J: TRBJ1-1
V: TRBV4-1
CDR3: CASSPWGGTEAFF
DNA: TGCGCCAGCAGCCCCTGGGGGGGCACTGAAGCTTTCTTT

size: few
length: 13
D: TRBD2
J: TRBJ2-1
V: TRBV20-1
CDR3: CSASSGGAPEQFF
DNA: TGCAGTGCTAGTAGCGGGGGGGCCCCGGAGCAGTTCTTC

size: .
length: 14
D: .
J: TRBJ2-3
V: TRBV2
CDR3: CASFTVTSTDTQYF
DNA: TGTGCCAGCTTCACAGTCACTAGCACAGATACGCAGTATTTT

size: .
length: 13
D: TRBD1
J: TRBJ2-4
V: TRBV2
CDR3: CACYRGVGNIQYF
DNA: TGTGCCTGCTACAGGGGGGTGGGAAACATTCAGTACTTC